A selection of T cell receptor beta chains follows, all from one sample in a study of blood T cell repertoires in COVID-19. The data were produced by immunoSEQ multiplex PCR, yet TCRdb's version contains in-frame clones alone and is incomplete. The data hold roughly 68,000 clones, with around 80% observed a single time. Source material: peripheral blood. These receptors came from a woman in her fifties or sixties with acute or convalescent COVID-19. Each CDR3 is given with its conserved first and last residue. Fields, in order: CDR3 protein, CDR3 DNA, clone size, D gene, CDR3 length, V gene, J gene. The D gene is left open where the match is weak. A clone size is listed for some rows: how often the clone was seen (once, few, many), or a class if it is expanded.

CDR3aa: CAAKPTSGILSEQFF
CDR3nt: TGTGCCGCCAAACCGACTAGCGGGATCCTATCTGAGCAGTTCTTC
abundance: -
d_gene: TRBD2
len: 15
v_gene: TRBV10-3
j_gene: TRBJ2-1

CDR3aa: CASSVVGGNQFF
CDR3nt: TGTGCCAGCAGCGTAGTGGGGGGGAATCAGTTCTTC
abundance: -
d_gene: TRBD2
len: 12
v_gene: TRBV9
j_gene: TRBJ2-1

CDR3aa: CASENVTGLMGTEAFF
CDR3nt: TGTGCCAGCGAAAACGTTACAGGGTTGATGGGCACTGAAGCTTTCTTT
abundance: -
d_gene: -
len: 16
v_gene: TRBV18
j_gene: TRBJ1-1

CDR3aa: CASSLEGRGPYGYTF
CDR3nt: TGTGCCAGCAGCTTAGAAGGGCGGGGGCCCTATGGCTACACCTTC
abundance: -
d_gene: -
len: 15
v_gene: TRBV7-2
j_gene: TRBJ1-2

CDR3aa: CASSPGTTKETQYF
CDR3nt: TGCGCCAGCAGCCCCGGGACTACCAAAGAGACCCAGTACTTC
abundance: -
d_gene: TRBD2
len: 14
v_gene: TRBV10-2
j_gene: TRBJ2-5

CDR3aa: CAGKTGLAGHNEQFF
CDR3nt: TGTGCCGGAAAAACGGGACTAGCGGGGCACAATGAGCAGTTCTTC
abundance: medium-sized
d_gene: TRBD2
len: 15
v_gene: TRBV6-6
j_gene: TRBJ2-1

CDR3aa: CASRRDSREAFF
CDR3nt: TGTGCCAGCAGACGCGACAGTCGTGAAGCTTTCTTT
abundance: -
d_gene: -
len: 12
v_gene: TRBV6-6
j_gene: TRBJ1-1

CDR3aa: CASTFRENEQFF
CDR3nt: TGTGCCAGCACCTTTAGGGAGAATGAGCAGTTCTTC
abundance: -
d_gene: -
len: 12
v_gene: TRBV12-3/TRBV12-4
j_gene: TRBJ2-1

CDR3aa: CASSLGGAGAYNEQFF
CDR3nt: TGCGCCAGCAGCTTGGGAGGAGCGGGAGCCTACAATGAGCAGTTCTTC
abundance: -
d_gene: TRBD2
len: 16
v_gene: TRBV5-1
j_gene: TRBJ2-1

CDR3aa: CASRSDRGVYGYTF
CDR3nt: TGTGCCAGCAGATCGGACAGGGGGGTGTATGGCTACACCTTC
abundance: -
d_gene: TRBD1
len: 14
v_gene: TRBV25-1
j_gene: TRBJ1-2

CDR3aa: CASRGQGATGELFF
CDR3nt: TGTGCCAGCAGGGGACAGGGGGCGACCGGGGAGCTGTTTTTT
abundance: -
d_gene: TRBD1
len: 14
v_gene: TRBV6-6
j_gene: TRBJ2-2

CDR3aa: CAVQGLNTEAFF
CDR3nt: TGTGCCGTACAGGGGTTGAACACTGAAGCTTTCTTT
abundance: -
d_gene: TRBD1
len: 12
v_gene: TRBV6-6
j_gene: TRBJ1-1

CDR3aa: CAWSVTLEGTQYF
CDR3nt: TGTGCCTGGAGTGTAACCTTGGAGGGTACGCAGTATTTT
abundance: -
d_gene: -
len: 13
v_gene: TRBV30
j_gene: TRBJ2-3

CDR3aa: CASSPPSANYGYTF
CDR3nt: TGTGCCAGCTCACCACCTTCGGCTAACTATGGCTACACCTTC
abundance: -
d_gene: -
len: 14
v_gene: TRBV18
j_gene: TRBJ1-2

CDR3aa: CASSTPTAHRGAFF
CDR3nt: TGTGCCAGTAGTACACCGACAGCTCACAGGGGGGCTTTCTTT
abundance: few
d_gene: TRBD1
len: 14
v_gene: TRBV19
j_gene: TRBJ1-1

CDR3aa: CASSSEGTEAFF
CDR3nt: TGTGCCAGCAGCTCGGAGGGGACTGAAGCTTTCTTT
abundance: -
d_gene: -
len: 12
v_gene: TRBV7-3
j_gene: TRBJ1-1

CDR3aa: CATSRDHNRIDGYTF
CDR3nt: TGTGCCACCAGCAGAGATCACAACAGGATCGATGGCTACACCTTC
abundance: -
d_gene: -
len: 15
v_gene: TRBV15
j_gene: TRBJ1-2